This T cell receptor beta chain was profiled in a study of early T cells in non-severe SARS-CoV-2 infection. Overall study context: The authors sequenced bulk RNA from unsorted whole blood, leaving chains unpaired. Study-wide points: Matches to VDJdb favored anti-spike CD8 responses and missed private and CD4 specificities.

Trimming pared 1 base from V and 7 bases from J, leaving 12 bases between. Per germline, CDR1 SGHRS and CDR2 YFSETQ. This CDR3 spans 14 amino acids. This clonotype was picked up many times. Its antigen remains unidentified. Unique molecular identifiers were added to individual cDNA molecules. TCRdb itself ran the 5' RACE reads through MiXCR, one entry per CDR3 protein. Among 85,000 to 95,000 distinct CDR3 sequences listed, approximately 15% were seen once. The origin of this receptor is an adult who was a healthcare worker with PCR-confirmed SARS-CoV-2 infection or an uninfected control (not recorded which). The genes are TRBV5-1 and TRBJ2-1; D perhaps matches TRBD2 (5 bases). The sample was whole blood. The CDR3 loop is CASSLSGGSNEQFF. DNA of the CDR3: TGCGCCAGCAGCTTGAGTGGAGGAAGTAATGAGCAGTTCTTC. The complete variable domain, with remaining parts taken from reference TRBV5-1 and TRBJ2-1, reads KAGVTQTPRYLIKTRGQQVTLSCSPISGHRSVSWYQQTPGQGLQFLFEYFSETQRNKGNFPGRFSGRQFSNSRSEMNVSTLELGDSALYLCASSLSGGSNEQFFGPGTRLTVL.